The rows below give T cell receptor beta chains drawn from one sample of a study of identical twins. MiXCR was run by TCRdb on the 5' RACE reads, yielding one entry per CDR3 protein. Of over 500,000 distinct CDR3 sequences in the sample, 20% to 25% were seen once. A further study also used this sample, focusing on T cells expressing NK-cell markers.

Material for sequencing was CD4+ T cells sorted from blood. All receptors derive from a woman aged 18-35 years in good health. Each CDR3 is given with its conserved first and last residue. Each record gives: CDR3 length, V gene, J gene, D gene, clone size, CDR3 DNA, CDR3 protein. A D gene is named only where the DNA matches it firmly. A row's size may be missing; if present it is once, few, many or a size class.

CDR3 length: 13; V gene: TRBV10-3; J gene: TRBJ1-1; D gene: -; clone size: -; CDR3 DNA: TGTGCCACCCATCGGGGTTTGATAACTGAAGCTTTCTTT; CDR3 protein: CATHRGLITEAFF
CDR3 length: 14; V gene: TRBV20-1; J gene: TRBJ2-5; D gene: TRBD2; clone size: -; CDR3 DNA: TGCAGTGCTAGAGATAGGCGGGGGGTAGAGACCCAGTACTTC; CDR3 protein: CSARDRRGVETQYF
CDR3 length: 15; V gene: TRBV6-1; J gene: TRBJ2-6; D gene: -; clone size: -; CDR3 DNA: TGTGCCAGCAGGGACACCTTCGGGGGGGCCAACGTCCTGACTTTC; CDR3 protein: CASRDTFGGANVLTF
CDR3 length: 17; V gene: TRBV2; J gene: TRBJ2-3; D gene: -; clone size: -; CDR3 DNA: TGTGCCAGCAGTGACACCGGGGCTAACAAGGGCCCATACTCGCAGTATTTT; CDR3 protein: CASSDTGANKGPYSQYF
CDR3 length: 16; V gene: TRBV5-1; J gene: TRBJ2-5; D gene: TRBD2; clone size: few; CDR3 DNA: TGCGCCAGCAGCTTTGTGGGACTAGCGTTTGGTGAGACCCAGTACTTC; CDR3 protein: CASSFVGLAFGETQYF
CDR3 length: 12; V gene: TRBV5-1; J gene: TRBJ1-1; D gene: -; clone size: many; CDR3 DNA: TGCGCCAGCAGCGTCCAGGGCACTGAAGCTTTCTTT; CDR3 protein: CASSVQGTEAFF
CDR3 length: 14; V gene: TRBV20-1; J gene: TRBJ1-5; D gene: -; clone size: few; CDR3 DNA: TGCAGTGCTACGAAGGGACGTTTAGATCAGCCCCAGCATTTT; CDR3 protein: CSATKGRLDQPQHF
CDR3 length: 12; V gene: TRBV6-2/TRBV6-3; J gene: TRBJ1-1; D gene: -; clone size: few; CDR3 DNA: TGTGCCAGCGGGGAAGGGGGCACTGAAGCTTTCTTT; CDR3 protein: CASGEGGTEAFF
CDR3 length: 16; V gene: TRBV7-2; J gene: TRBJ2-2; D gene: -; clone size: -; CDR3 DNA: TGTGCCAGCAGCTTTAGGGGGGAGGGCCTTGCCGGGGAGCTGTTTTTT; CDR3 protein: CASSFRGEGLAGELFF
CDR3 length: 14; V gene: TRBV20-1; J gene: TRBJ1-1; D gene: -; clone size: few; CDR3 DNA: TGCAGTGCTCGTATGGGGGGGCCAAACACTGAAGCTTTCTTT; CDR3 protein: CSARMGGPNTEAFF
CDR3 length: 15; V gene: TRBV6-1; J gene: TRBJ2-2; D gene: TRBD1; clone size: -; CDR3 DNA: TGTGCCAGCGGGACAGGGGGCGGGTACACCGGGGAGCTGTTTTTT; CDR3 protein: CASGTGGGYTGELFF
CDR3 length: 17; V gene: TRBV3-1; J gene: TRBJ2-2; D gene: -; clone size: -; CDR3 DNA: TGTGCCAGCAGCCAAGTACCCGGGACCCAGAACACCGGGGAGCTGTTTTTT; CDR3 protein: CASSQVPGTQNTGELFF
CDR3 length: 13; V gene: TRBV11-3; J gene: TRBJ2-5; D gene: -; clone size: -; CDR3 DNA: TGTGCCAGCAGCTCCCGAGGCGATGGGGCCCAGTACTTC; CDR3 protein: CASSSRGDGAQYF
CDR3 length: 12; V gene: TRBV12-3/TRBV12-4; J gene: TRBJ1-5; D gene: -; clone size: few; CDR3 DNA: TGTGCCAGCGGTAACAACGGTCAGCCCCAGCATTTT; CDR3 protein: CASGNNGQPQHF
CDR3 length: 17; V gene: TRBV10-3; J gene: TRBJ1-4; D gene: -; clone size: few; CDR3 DNA: TGTGCCATCAGTGAGTCGTTTTCTACTGACTTAAATGAAAAACTGTTTTTT; CDR3 protein: CAISESFSTDLNEKLFF
CDR3 length: 15; V gene: TRBV2; J gene: TRBJ2-5; D gene: -; clone size: -; CDR3 DNA: TGTGCCAGCACCCGTGGGGCTGCGGCGGTGGAGACCCAGTACTTC; CDR3 protein: CASTRGAAAVETQYF
CDR3 length: 13; V gene: TRBV7-2; J gene: TRBJ2-7; D gene: TRBD2; clone size: -; CDR3 DNA: TGTGCCAGCCGGGGAGCGGGAGTAGGCGAGCAGTACTTC; CDR3 protein: CASRGAGVGEQYF
CDR3 length: 13; V gene: TRBV12-3/TRBV12-4; J gene: TRBJ1-2; D gene: TRBD1; clone size: many; CDR3 DNA: TGTGCCAGCAGGGTGACAGGGGAGTTCGGCTACACCTTC; CDR3 protein: CASRVTGEFGYTF
CDR3 length: 11; V gene: TRBV7-9; J gene: TRBJ2-3; D gene: -; clone size: -; CDR3 DNA: TGTGCCGGGGGTAGCACAGATACGCAGTATTTT; CDR3 protein: CAGGSTDTQYF
CDR3 length: 13; V gene: TRBV5-1; J gene: TRBJ2-7; D gene: -; clone size: -; CDR3 DNA: TGCGCCAGCAGCTTACAGGTTCTCGGCGAGCAGTACTTC; CDR3 protein: CASSLQVLGEQYF
CDR3 length: 13; V gene: TRBV20-1; J gene: TRBJ2-7; D gene: -; clone size: many; CDR3 DNA: TGCAGTGCTAGCCCTGACCGCTTCTGGGAGCAGTACTTC; CDR3 protein: CSASPDRFWEQYF
CDR3 length: 17; V gene: TRBV9; J gene: TRBJ2-1; D gene: TRBD2; clone size: few; CDR3 DNA: TGTGCCAGCAGCGTAACAGTAGCGGGGGGCAGGGACAATGAGCAGTTCTTC; CDR3 protein: CASSVTVAGGRDNEQFF
CDR3 length: 15; V gene: TRBV20-1; J gene: TRBJ2-3; D gene: -; clone size: -; CDR3 DNA: TGCAGTGCTAGAGAGTCGGCGGGACACACAGATACGCAGTATTTT; CDR3 protein: CSARESAGHTDTQYF
CDR3 length: 13; V gene: TRBV28; J gene: TRBJ2-5; D gene: -; clone size: -; CDR3 DNA: TGTGCCAGCGGGGTCAACTCAAGGGAGACCCAGTACTTC; CDR3 protein: CASGVNSRETQYF
CDR3 length: 13; V gene: TRBV5-1; J gene: TRBJ2-4; D gene: -; clone size: once; CDR3 DNA: TGCGCCAGCAGCGAAGGGCCAGAGGACATTCAGTACTTC; CDR3 protein: CASSEGPEDIQYF
CDR3 length: 13; V gene: TRBV6-2/TRBV6-3; J gene: TRBJ2-7; D gene: -; clone size: -; CDR3 DNA: TGTGCCAGCAGTTACCCTTTTCGTTACGAGCAGTACTTC; CDR3 protein: CASSYPFRYEQYF
CDR3 length: 12; V gene: TRBV14; J gene: TRBJ2-6; D gene: -; clone size: -; CDR3 DNA: TGTGCCAGCAGTCACGAGTTTAACGTCCTGACTTTC; CDR3 protein: CASSHEFNVLTF
CDR3 length: 16; V gene: TRBV29-1; J gene: TRBJ1-1; D gene: -; clone size: few; CDR3 DNA: TGCAGCGCCAGGCAAGGGATGTCCGTTGCGAACACTGAAGCTTTCTTT; CDR3 protein: CSARQGMSVANTEAFF
CDR3 length: 13; V gene: TRBV12-3/TRBV12-4; J gene: TRBJ2-4; D gene: -; clone size: -; CDR3 DNA: TGTGCCAGCAGTCTTCTAGAAGGGAACATTCAGTACTTC; CDR3 protein: CASSLLEGNIQYF
CDR3 length: 16; V gene: TRBV6-1; J gene: TRBJ1-6; D gene: TRBD1; clone size: few; CDR3 DNA: TGTGCCAGCAGACCACCCGGACAGGGGGCAAGTTCACCCCTCCACTTT; CDR3 protein: CASRPPGQGASSPLHF
CDR3 length: 13; V gene: TRBV20-1; J gene: TRBJ1-6; D gene: -; clone size: -; CDR3 DNA: TGCAGTGCTTTAGGCCCATCAAATTCACCCCTCCACTTT; CDR3 protein: CSALGPSNSPLHF
CDR3 length: 16; V gene: TRBV6-1; J gene: TRBJ2-1; D gene: TRBD2; clone size: many; CDR3 DNA: TGTGCCAGCAGGGGGACTAGCGGGGGGACATCCAATGAGCAGTTCTTC; CDR3 protein: CASRGTSGGTSNEQFF
CDR3 length: 12; V gene: TRBV10-3; J gene: TRBJ1-4; D gene: -; clone size: -; CDR3 DNA: TGTGCCATCAGTGAAGAGGGAAGAAAACTGTTTTTT; CDR3 protein: CAISEEGRKLFF
CDR3 length: 15; V gene: TRBV12-3/TRBV12-4; J gene: TRBJ2-1; D gene: TRBD1; clone size: few; CDR3 DNA: TGTGCCAGCAGGGCCGGGACAGAACTATACAATGAGCAGTTCTTC; CDR3 protein: CASRAGTELYNEQFF
CDR3 length: 12; V gene: TRBV25-1; J gene: TRBJ1-2; D gene: -; clone size: -; CDR3 DNA: TGTGCCAGCAGTGGACTTGGAGATGGCTACACCTTC; CDR3 protein: CASSGLGDGYTF
CDR3 length: 16; V gene: TRBV18; J gene: TRBJ2-3; D gene: -; clone size: -; CDR3 DNA: TGTGCCAGCTCACCAAATCGCCAGGGGTTGACAGATACGCAGTATTTT; CDR3 protein: CASSPNRQGLTDTQYF
CDR3 length: 14; V gene: TRBV7-9; J gene: TRBJ2-7; D gene: -; clone size: -; CDR3 DNA: TGTGCCAGCAGCTTAAAAATACATTCCTACGAGCAGTACTTC; CDR3 protein: CASSLKIHSYEQYF
CDR3 length: 16; V gene: TRBV7-7; J gene: TRBJ2-5; D gene: -; clone size: -; CDR3 DNA: TGTGCTACCCAGCCCGGGGCAGCCCAATTTCCAGAGACCCAGTACTTC; CDR3 protein: CATQPGAAQFPETQYF